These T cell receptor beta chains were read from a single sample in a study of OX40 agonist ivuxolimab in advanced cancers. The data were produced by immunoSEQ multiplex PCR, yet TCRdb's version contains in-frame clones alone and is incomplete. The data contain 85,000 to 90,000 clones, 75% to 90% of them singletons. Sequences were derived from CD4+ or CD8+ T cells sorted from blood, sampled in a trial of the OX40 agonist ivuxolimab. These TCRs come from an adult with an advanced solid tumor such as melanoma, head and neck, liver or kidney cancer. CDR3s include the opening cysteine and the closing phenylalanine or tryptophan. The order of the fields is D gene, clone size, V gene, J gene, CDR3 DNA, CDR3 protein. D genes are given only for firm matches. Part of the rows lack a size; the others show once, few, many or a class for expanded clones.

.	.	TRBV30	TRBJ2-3	TGTGCCTGGACTCTACGACAGACGCAGTATTTT	CAWTLRQTQYF
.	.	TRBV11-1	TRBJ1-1	TGTGCCAGCAGCCCGAACTGGGGGGGTCCTGAAGCTTTCTTT	CASSPNWGGPEAFF
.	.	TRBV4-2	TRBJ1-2	TGTGCCAGCAGCCAAGACATAGCCAGTTCGTCGGGGGGCTACACCTTC	CASSQDIASSSGGYTF
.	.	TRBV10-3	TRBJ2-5	TGTGCCATCAGTGAGAGGGGGTCAGAGACCCAGTACTTC	CAISERGSETQYF
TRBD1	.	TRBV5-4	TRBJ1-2	TGTGCCAGCAGCTCCAGACAGGGAAACTATGGCTACACCTTC	CASSSRQGNYGYTF
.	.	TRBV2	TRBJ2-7	TGTGCCAGCAGTGTAAGGACGGACCCCTACGAGCAGTACTTC	CASSVRTDPYEQYF
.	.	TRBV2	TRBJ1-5	TGTGCCAGCAGTGAAGAGGTCACGGGCCAGCATTTT	CASSEEVTGQHF
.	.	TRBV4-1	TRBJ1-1	TGCGCCAGCAGCCAGACCTTAACAGGCGTGGTCACTGAAGCTTTCTTT	CASSQTLTGVVTEAFF
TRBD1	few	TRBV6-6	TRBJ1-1	TGTGCCAGCGGGACAGGTAGTCGTACTGAAGCTTTCTTT	CASGTGSRTEAFF
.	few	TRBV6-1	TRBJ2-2	TGTGCCAGCACCTCACTAAACCGACAGATCGGGGAGCTGTTTTTT	CASTSLNRQIGELFF
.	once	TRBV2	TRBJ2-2	TGTGCCAGCATTCAAGCTGGGCGAAACACCGGGGAGCTGTTTTTT	CASIQAGRNTGELFF
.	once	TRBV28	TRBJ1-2	TGTGCCAGCAGTCCTAATGGCCCTACAGCCTTTCATGGCTACACCTTC	CASSPNGPTAFHGYTF
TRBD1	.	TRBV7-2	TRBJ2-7	TGTGCCAGCAGCTGGACAGGGCTTACCTACGAGCAGTACTTC	CASSWTGLTYEQYF
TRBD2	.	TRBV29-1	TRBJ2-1	TGCAGCGTTGCCCCAAACCCCTTCTTTAGCGGGGGGGCCAGGCATGAGCAGTTCTTC	CSVAPNPFFSGGARHEQFF
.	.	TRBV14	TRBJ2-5	TGTGCCAGCTCTTACCAAGAGACCCAGTACTTC	CASSYQETQYF
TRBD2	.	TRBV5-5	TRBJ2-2	TGTGCCAGCAGGTCGGGGACTAGCAGTTTTAACACCGGGGAGCTGTTTTTT	CASRSGTSSFNTGELFF
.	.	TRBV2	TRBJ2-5	TGTGCCAGCAGTGAACAGGAGGAAGAGACCCAGTACTTC	CASSEQEEETQYF
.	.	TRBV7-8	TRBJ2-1	TGTGCCAGCAGCTTAGCCCGGGAGCAGTTCTTC	CASSLAREQFF
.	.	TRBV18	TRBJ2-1	TGTGCCAGCTCGCGGGATTCCTACAATGAGCAGTTCTTC	CASSRDSYNEQFF
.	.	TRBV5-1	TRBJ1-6	TGCGCCAGCAGCTTGAGAGTGGATTCACCCCTCCACTTT	CASSLRVDSPLHF
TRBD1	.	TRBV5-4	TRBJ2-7	TGTGCCAGCATGCGGGACAGGGGACGCGAGCAGTACTTC	CASMRDRGREQYF
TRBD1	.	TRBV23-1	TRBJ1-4	TGCGCCAGCTGTTTCCCGGACAGGGGCTTTGCAACTAATGAAAAACTGTTTTTT	CASCFPDRGFATNEKLFF
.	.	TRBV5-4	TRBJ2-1	TGTGCCAGCAGTTTCACGGCCAGTGAGCAGTTCTTC	CASSFTASEQFF
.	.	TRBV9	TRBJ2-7	TGTGCCAGCAGCCGGAGGGGCGCTGGGTCCTACGAGCAGTACTTC	CASSRRGAGSYEQYF
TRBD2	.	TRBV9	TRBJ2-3	TGTGCCAGCAGCGTACTCGGGAGGGCCCCCACAGATACGCAGTATTTT	CASSVLGRAPTDTQYF
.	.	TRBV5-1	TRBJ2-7	TGCGCCAGCAGCTTGGAAGGGGGGGACGAGCAGTACTTC	CASSLEGGDEQYF
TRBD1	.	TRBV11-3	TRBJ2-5	TGTGCCAGCAGCCGGGAAGGGGGCATTAAGTACTTC	CASSREGGIKYF
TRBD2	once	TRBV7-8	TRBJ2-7	TGTGCCAGCAGCTTAGCGCGTCGGCTAGCGGGAGGGAAGTACGAGCAGTACTTC	CASSLARRLAGGKYEQYF
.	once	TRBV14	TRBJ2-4	TGTGCCAGCTCACCGGGGGGCCTCAAAAACATTCAGTACTTC	CASSPGGLKNIQYF
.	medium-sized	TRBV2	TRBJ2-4	TGTGCCAGCCTGGGGTTGGCCAAAAACATTCAGTACTTC	CASLGLAKNIQYF
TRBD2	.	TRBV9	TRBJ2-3	TGTGCCAGCAGCGTAGCGGGAGGACCCCGGACAGATACGCAGTATTTT	CASSVAGGPRTDTQYF
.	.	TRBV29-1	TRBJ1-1	TGCAGCGGAAGGGGGTTGGCTGAAGCTTTCTTT	CSGRGLAEAFF
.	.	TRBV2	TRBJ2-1	TGTGCCAGCAGTGTTCATAATGAGCAGTTCTTC	CASSVHNEQFF
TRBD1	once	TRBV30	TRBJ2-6	TGTGCCGTGGACAGGGGGTCTGGGGCCAACGTCCTGACTTTC	CAVDRGSGANVLTF
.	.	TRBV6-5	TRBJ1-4	TGTGCCAGCAGTTACAGGGTCCCAACTAATGAAAAACTGTTTTTT	CASSYRVPTNEKLFF
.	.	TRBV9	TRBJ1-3	TGTGCCAGCAGCCCCAGCGGGAGTCCTGAGGGAAACACCATATATTTT	CASSPSGSPEGNTIYF
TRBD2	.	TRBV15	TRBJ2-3	TGTGCCACCAGCAGAAGACTAGCGGTGAACACAGATACGCAGTATTTT	CATSRRLAVNTDTQYF
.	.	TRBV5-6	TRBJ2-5	TGTGCCAGCAGTCAGAAAGAGACCCAGTACTTC	CASSQKETQYF
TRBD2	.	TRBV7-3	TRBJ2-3	TGTGCCAGCAGCTCCCCTGGGGGGGGAAGGACAGATACGCAGTATTTT	CASSSPGGGRTDTQYF
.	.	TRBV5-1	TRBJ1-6	TGCGCCAGCAGCTTGGCCGAAAATAATTCACCCCTCCACTTT	CASSLAENNSPLHF
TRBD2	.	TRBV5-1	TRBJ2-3	TGCGCCAGCAGCCACCTACCGGGACTAGCGGGAGGTCGGTCAGATACGCAGTATTTT	CASSHLPGLAGGRSDTQYF
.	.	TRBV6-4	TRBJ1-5	TGTGCCAGCAGTGACTTTTTTGGTCAGCCCCAGCATTTT	CASSDFFGQPQHF
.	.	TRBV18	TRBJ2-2	TGTGCCAGCTCACGGGACACCCCCGTGACCGGGGAGCTGTTTTTT	CASSRDTPVTGELFF
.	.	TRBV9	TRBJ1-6	TGTGCCAGCGCCTCGTTCAATTCACCCCTCCACTTT	CASASFNSPLHF
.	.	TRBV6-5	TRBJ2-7	TGTGCCAGCAGTTACAAGGGACATTTCTACGAGCAGTACTTC	CASSYKGHFYEQYF
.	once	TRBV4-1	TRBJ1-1	TGCGCCAGCAGCCAAGTAGACCGGAACACTGAAGCTTTCTTT	CASSQVDRNTEAFF
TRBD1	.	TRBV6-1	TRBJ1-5	TGTGCCAGCAGTGTGGAGGACAGGGTTGTGGCCCAGCATTTT	CASSVEDRVVAQHF
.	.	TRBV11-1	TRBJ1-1	TGTGCCAGCGGAGGGTTAACCGATGAAGCTTTCTTT	CASGGLTDEAFF
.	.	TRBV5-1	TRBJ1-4	TGCGCCAGCAGCTTTGGGCGGCGGGGTCGAGAAAAACTGTTTTTT	CASSFGRRGREKLFF
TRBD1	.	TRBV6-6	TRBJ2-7	TGTGCCAGCAACAACGCGTTGGGACAGGGTAACCACGAGCAGTACTTC	CASNNALGQGNHEQYF
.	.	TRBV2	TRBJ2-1	TGTGCCAGCACCCGGAGAAGGGACAATGAGCAGTTCTTC	CASTRRRDNEQFF
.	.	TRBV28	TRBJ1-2	TGTGCCAGCAGTGCCGCAGGAGGGAACTATGGCTACACCTTC	CASSAAGGNYGYTF
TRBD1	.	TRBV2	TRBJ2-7	TGTGCCAGCAGTGTTGTGACAGGGGTCTACGAGCAGTACTTC	CASSVVTGVYEQYF
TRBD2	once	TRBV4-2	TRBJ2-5	TGTGCCAGCAGCCAAGATCCCTCAGAGCGGGGGGAGACCCAGTACTTC	CASSQDPSERGETQYF
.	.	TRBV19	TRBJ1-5	TGTGCCAGTAGTATCATCAGGGCGGGCAATCAGCCCCAGCATTTT	CASSIIRAGNQPQHF